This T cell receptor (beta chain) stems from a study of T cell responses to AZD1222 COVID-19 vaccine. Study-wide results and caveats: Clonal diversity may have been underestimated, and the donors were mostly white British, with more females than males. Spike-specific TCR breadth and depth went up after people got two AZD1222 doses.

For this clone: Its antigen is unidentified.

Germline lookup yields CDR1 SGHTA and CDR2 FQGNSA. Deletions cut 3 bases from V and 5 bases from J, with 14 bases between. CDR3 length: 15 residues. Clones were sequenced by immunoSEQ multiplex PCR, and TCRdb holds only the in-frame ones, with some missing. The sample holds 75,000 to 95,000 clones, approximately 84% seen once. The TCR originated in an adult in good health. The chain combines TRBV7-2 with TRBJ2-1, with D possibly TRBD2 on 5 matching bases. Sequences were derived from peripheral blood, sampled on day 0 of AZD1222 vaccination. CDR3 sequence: CASSFRVGANNEQFF. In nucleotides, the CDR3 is TGTGCCAGCAGCTTTCGGGTGGGAGCAAACAATGAGCAGTTCTTC.